This record covers a single T cell receptor beta chain. What it binds is not known. The CDR3 contains 13 residues. The V gene's germline CDR1 is LNHDA and CDR2 SQIVND (reference sequence). The germline V and J ends were trimmed by 6 bases and 4 bases, with 10 bases remaining between them. The sample originates from a study of cytomegalovirus exposure and HLA in healthy donors. Whole-study context: Among the 370 or so donors who were genotyped, about 86% fell in the genetic ancestry cluster that is associated with self-reported Caucasian donors.

Study observations and caveats: Some 150 TCR beta chains were listed as cytomegalovirus-associated. Owing to their indistinguishability, certain V segments, notably TRBV6-2 and TRBV6-3, were excluded. A missense DCLRE1C variant was associated with V- and J-gene trimming of TCR beta chains in a later analysis, and an independent cohort replicated the association.

Researchers ran the PCR with 60 Vbeta and 13 Jbeta primers. Using immunoSEQ multiplex PCR, the repertoire was profiled, and TCRdb retains in-frame clones only, with some absent. The sample has around 130,000 clones, around 77% seen once; the top ten hold approximately 1.7%. The gene calls are TRBV19 and TRBJ1-5; TRBD1 is a possible D gene (5 bases). Sequencing used PBMCs. The receptor comes from a woman between 50 and 59 years old in good health and CMV-seronegative. CDR3 sequence reads: CASSSRVNQPQHF. The CDR3, as DNA: TGTGCCAGTAGCTCCAGGGTGAATCAGCCCCAGCATTTT.